A selection of T cell receptor beta chains follows, all from one sample in a study of blood T cell repertoires in COVID-19. Using immunoSEQ multiplex PCR, the repertoire was profiled, and TCRdb retains in-frame clones only, with some absent. The sample comprises 130,000 to 150,000 clones, around 85% of which are singletons, and around 3.1% rests with the top ten. The sequenced sample was peripheral blood. These receptors originate from a woman in her thirties or forties with active or convalescent COVID-19. Both conserved end residues are trimmed from each CDR3. D genes are given only for firm matches. A row's size may be missing; if present it is once, few, many or a size class.

v_gene: TRBV25-1; abundance: NA; j_gene: TRBJ1-1; len: 11; d_gene: NA; CDR3aa: ASTAGSGTEAF
v_gene: TRBV28; abundance: NA; j_gene: TRBJ1-5; len: 13; d_gene: NA; CDR3aa: ASTLFQRINQPQH
v_gene: TRBV27; abundance: NA; j_gene: TRBJ2-2; len: 12; d_gene: NA; CDR3aa: ASSRRENTGELF
v_gene: TRBV9; abundance: NA; j_gene: TRBJ1-5; len: 12; d_gene: TRBD1; CDR3aa: ASSVGTGGQPQH
v_gene: TRBV2; abundance: NA; j_gene: TRBJ2-1; len: 12; d_gene: NA; CDR3aa: ASSVQKLANEQF
v_gene: TRBV4-3; abundance: NA; j_gene: TRBJ1-1; len: 13; d_gene: NA; CDR3aa: ASSFLRAEATEAF
v_gene: TRBV7-8; abundance: few; j_gene: TRBJ2-7; len: 13; d_gene: TRBD2; CDR3aa: ASSLLAGGAAEQY
v_gene: TRBV19; abundance: NA; j_gene: TRBJ1-2; len: 10; d_gene: TRBD1; CDR3aa: ASRDSNYGYT
v_gene: TRBV4-1; abundance: NA; j_gene: TRBJ2-1; len: 15; d_gene: NA; CDR3aa: ASSQFPGLAGGNEQF
v_gene: TRBV27; abundance: NA; j_gene: TRBJ1-1; len: 13; d_gene: NA; CDR3aa: ASSFQGTQTQGAF
v_gene: TRBV15; abundance: NA; j_gene: TRBJ1-2; len: 12; d_gene: NA; CDR3aa: ATSRDVGTGGYT
v_gene: TRBV3-1/TRBV3-2; abundance: NA; j_gene: TRBJ2-2; len: 16; d_gene: NA; CDR3aa: ASSQDSRLALNTGELF
v_gene: TRBV27; abundance: few; j_gene: TRBJ2-7; len: 14; d_gene: NA; CDR3aa: ASSLSAGDSSYEQY
v_gene: TRBV11-2; abundance: once; j_gene: TRBJ2-3; len: 14; d_gene: NA; CDR3aa: ASSLLLGSWTDTQY
v_gene: TRBV3-1/TRBV3-2; abundance: NA; j_gene: TRBJ1-5; len: 13; d_gene: NA; CDR3aa: ASSQRGESRQPQH